This section outlines one T cell receptor (beta chain) sequence together with its context. This entry is derived from a study of blood T cell repertoires in COVID-19. Original analysis: The assay estimated nucleated cells by amplifying reference gene primers. The data were produced by immunoSEQ multiplex PCR, yet TCRdb's version contains in-frame clones alone and is incomplete. V and J calls and clone size are given by that table; D and trimming were obtained from the DNA. Of some 80,000 clones listed, around 90% are singletons. Trimming cost V 4 bases and J 3 bases; bases outside gene matches: 3. CDR1 is MNHEY and CDR2 is SVGEGT in the germline V gene. This CDR3 spans 13 amino acids.

This sequence was found in a woman aged 80 or older with active or convalescent COVID-19. Sequencing used peripheral blood. This chain joins TRBV6-2 or TRBV6-3 and TRBJ2-7, with 7 bases that match TRBD1. The DNA of the CDR3 is TGTGCCAGCAGTTTCCAGGGGGTCTACGAGCAGTACTTC. It yields the protein CASSFQGVYEQYF.